Below, 11 T cell receptor beta chains from the same sample are listed, as sequenced in a study of neurological immune-mediated disorders. TCRdb called the 5' RACE reads again in MiXCR, with one record for every CDR3 protein. The table has roughly 46,000 distinct CDR3 sequences, 1.5% to 2% seen once. Sequencing was done on a sample of PBMCs. These receptors all stem from a woman between 40 and 55 years old with multiple sclerosis.

This clonotype occurred many times. This chain uses TRBV12-3 or TRBV12-4 with TRBJ2-2, with D uncertain. V lost 6 bases, J lost 2 bases, and 7 bases lay in between. This CDR3 has 13 residues. The CDR3 DNA sequence: TGTGCCAGCAGGTTAATCAACACCGGGGAGCTGTTTTTT. Protein product: CASRLINTGELFF.

This clonotype was detected ten times or more. This chain links TRBV25-1 with TRBJ1-1; TRBD1 might be the D (6 bases). The CDR3 totals 14 residues. Germline V gene data show CDR1 as MGHDK and CDR2 as SYGVNS. The V gene lost 4 bases and the J gene lost 5 bases, with 14 bases spanning the gap. The CDR3, as DNA: TGTGCCAGCAGTGCGGCACAGGGTGGGACTGAAGCTTTCTTT. As protein: CASSAAQGGTEAFF.

This clonotype has a count of ten or more. This chain uses TRBV5-1 with TRBJ1-4; weak D call: TRBD1 (5 bases). V dropped 4 bases and J dropped 5 bases, with 12 bases sitting between them. The V gene's germline CDR1 is SGHRS and CDR2 YFSETQ. There are 14 residues in the CDR3. The CDR3 reads CASSLGRRNEKLFF. For the CDR3, the DNA is TGCGCCAGCAGCCTGGGACGGAGAAATGAAAAACTGTTTTTT.

This clonotype was observed many times. V gene TRBV25-1 combines with J gene TRBJ1-2; 9 positions agree with TRBD1. Germline assignment: CDR1 MGHDK and CDR2 SYGVNS. Trimming took 3 bases from V and 3 from J; bases not matched to a gene: 2. CDR3 length: 14 amino acids. The CDR3 DNA reads as TGTGCCAGCAGTGAGGACAGGGGAGACTATGGCTACACCTTC. Translated: CASSEDRGDYGYTF.

This clonotype has at least ten counts. V is TRBV20-1 and J is TRBJ2-1; 9 nucleotides match TRBD2. Trimming cost V 0 bases and J 6 bases; bases outside gene matches: 9. This CDR3 spans 16 amino acids. Germline V gene lookup returns CDR1 DFQATT and CDR2 SNEGSKA (reference sequence). The CDR3 DNA follows: TGCAGTGCTAGAGATCCGGGCGGGGGGGCCGGCAATGAGCAGTTCTTC. Translated, it gives CSARDPGGGAGNEQFF.

In its sample, this clonotype was seen many times. The gene calls are TRBV15 and TRBJ2-1; 8 positions agree with TRBD2. Germline-derived CDR1 and CDR2 are LNHNV and YYDKDF (reference sequence). V dropped 1 base and J dropped 4; count of bases not matched to a gene: 3. CDR3 length: 15 amino acids. The CDR3 reads CATSRVTSGYNEQFF. The CDR3 DNA follows: TGTGCCACCAGCAGAGTAACTAGCGGATACAATGAGCAGTTCTTC.

The table lists this clonotype with many counts. This chain uses TRBV5-1 with TRBJ1-1, with D possibly being TRBD1 (5 bases). In germline, CDR1 is SGHRS, CDR2 YFSETQ. CDR3 length: 16 amino acids. The germline V and J ends were trimmed by 0 bases and 0 bases, with 12 bases remaining between them. CDR3 nucleotides: TGCGCCAGCAGCTTGGTGATCTGGGGGTTGAACACTGAAGCTTTCTTT. It encodes CASSLVIWGLNTEAFF. The full variable domain, with the rest looked up from reference TRBV5-1 and TRBJ1-1, is KAGVTQTPRYLIKTRGQQVTLSCSPISGHRSVSWYQQTPGQGLQFLFEYFSETQRNKGNFPGRFSGRQFSNSRSEMNVSTLELGDSALYLCASSLVIWGLNTEAFFGQGTRLTVV.

The sample holds many counts of this clonotype. The CDR3 here is CSVLLGNSPNEQFF. The CDR3 DNA is TGCAGTGTCTTACTCGGGAACAGCCCCAATGAGCAGTTCTTC. This chain connects TRBV20-1 to TRBJ2-1, with TRBD2 as a possible D gene (5 bases). Between the trimmed V and J ends, which lost 7 bases and 6 bases, there was a span of 19 bases. The V gene's germline CDR1 is DFQATT and CDR2 SNEGSKA (reference sequence). This CDR3 spans 14 amino acids.

At least ten counts were recorded for this clonotype. In DNA form, the CDR3 reads TGCGCCAGCAGCTTGACGCAGGGAAACCACGAGCAGTACTTC. This encodes CASSLTQGNHEQYF. The chain is built from TRBV5-1 and TRBJ2-7; D is perhaps TRBD1 (5 bases). This CDR3 is built from 14 residues. CDR1 and CDR2 from the germline V gene are SGHRS and YFSETQ. V lost 1 base to trimming and J lost 5 bases, with 13 bases between them.

This clonotype was seen repeatedly, ten times or more. The V call is TRBV20-1, the J call TRBJ2-1; 8 bases are shared with TRBD2. The CDR3 spans 13 residues. The V gene end was trimmed by 5 bases and the J gene end by 9 bases; junction bases not matched to a gene: 9. The germline gives CDR1 DFQATT, CDR2 SNEGSKA (reference sequence). The CDR3 nucleotides are TGCAGTGCTCAAACGGGGGGGCCTGGTGAGCAGTTCTTC. This translates into CSAQTGGPGEQFF.

In its sample, this clonotype was seen many times. The CDR3 DNA is TGTGCCACCAGCAGAGATCAAAGTCGGGCTTTCTTT. It translates to CATSRDQSRAFF. This sequence joins TRBV15 and TRBJ1-1, with D unresolved. The germline V and J ends were trimmed by 0 bases and 11 bases, with 10 bases remaining between them. Germline V gene sequence: CDR1 LNHNV, CDR2 YYDKDF (reference sequence). The CDR3 extends over 12 amino acids.